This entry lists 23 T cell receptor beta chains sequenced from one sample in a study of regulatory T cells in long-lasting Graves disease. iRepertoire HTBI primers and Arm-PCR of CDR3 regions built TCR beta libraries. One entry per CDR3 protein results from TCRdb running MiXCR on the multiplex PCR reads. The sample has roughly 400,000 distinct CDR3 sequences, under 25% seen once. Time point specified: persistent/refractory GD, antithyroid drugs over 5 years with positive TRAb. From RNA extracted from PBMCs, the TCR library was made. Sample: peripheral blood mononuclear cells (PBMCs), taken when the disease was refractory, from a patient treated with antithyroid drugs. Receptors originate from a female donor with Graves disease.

CDR3 protein: CASSEGGSGSSSPLHF. In DNA, the CDR3 is TGTGCCAGCAGTGAAGGAGGCTCGGGGAGTAGTTCACCCCTCCACTTT. The chain couples TRBV2 to TRBJ1-6; D is undetermined. The V gene lost 1 base and the J gene lost 9 bases, with 16 bases spanning the gap. CDR3 length equals 16 residues. The V gene's germline CDR1 is SNHLY and CDR2 FYNNEI. Filled out from reference TRBV2 and TRBJ1-6, the complete variable domain reads EPEVTQTPSHQVTQMGQEVILRCVPISNHLYFYWYRQILGQKVEFLVSFYNNEISEKSEIFDDQFSVERPDGSNFTLKIRSTKLEDSAMYFCASSEGGSGSSSPLHFGNGTRLTVT.

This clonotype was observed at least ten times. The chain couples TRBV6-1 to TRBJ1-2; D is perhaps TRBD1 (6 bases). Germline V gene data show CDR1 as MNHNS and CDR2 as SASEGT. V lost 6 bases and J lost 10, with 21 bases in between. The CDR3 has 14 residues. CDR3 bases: TGTGCCAGCAGCCCGACAGGAGGGCTTTTCGACTACACCTTC. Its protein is CASSPTGGLFDYTF.

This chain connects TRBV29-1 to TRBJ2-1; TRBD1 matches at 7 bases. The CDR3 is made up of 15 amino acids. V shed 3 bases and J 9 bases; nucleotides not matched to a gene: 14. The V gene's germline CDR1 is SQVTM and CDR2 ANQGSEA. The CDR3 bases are TGCAGCGTTGATATTGAACGACAGGGCCAGGGTGAGCAGTTCTTC. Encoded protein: CSVDIERQGQGEQFF.

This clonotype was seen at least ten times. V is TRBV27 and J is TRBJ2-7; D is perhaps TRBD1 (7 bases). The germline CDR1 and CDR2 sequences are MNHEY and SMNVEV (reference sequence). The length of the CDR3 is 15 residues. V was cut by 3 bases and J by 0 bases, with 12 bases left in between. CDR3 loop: CASSFWGDSSYEQYF. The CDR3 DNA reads TGTGCCAGCAGTTTTTGGGGGGACAGCTCCTACGAGCAGTACTTC.

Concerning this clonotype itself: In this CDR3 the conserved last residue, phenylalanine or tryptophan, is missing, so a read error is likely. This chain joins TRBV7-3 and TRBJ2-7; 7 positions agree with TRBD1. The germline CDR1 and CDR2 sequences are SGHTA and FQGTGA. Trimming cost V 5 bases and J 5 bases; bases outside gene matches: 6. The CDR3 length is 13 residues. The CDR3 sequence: CASSARQGHEQYS. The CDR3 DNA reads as TGTGCCAGCAGCGCGAGACAGGGCCACGAGCAGTACTCC.

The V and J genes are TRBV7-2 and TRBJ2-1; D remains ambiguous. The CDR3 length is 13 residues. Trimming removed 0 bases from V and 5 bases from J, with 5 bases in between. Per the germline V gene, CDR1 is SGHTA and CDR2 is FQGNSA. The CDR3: CASSLALHNEQFF. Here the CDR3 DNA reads TGTGCCAGCAGCTTAGCGCTACACAATGAGCAGTTCTTC.

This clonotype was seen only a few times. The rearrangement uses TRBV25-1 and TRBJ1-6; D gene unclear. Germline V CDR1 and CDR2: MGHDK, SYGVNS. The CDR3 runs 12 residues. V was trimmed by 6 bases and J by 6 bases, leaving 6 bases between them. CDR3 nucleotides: TGTGCCAGCAGCGCGGGTAATTCACCCCTCCACTTT. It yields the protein CASSAGNSPLHF.

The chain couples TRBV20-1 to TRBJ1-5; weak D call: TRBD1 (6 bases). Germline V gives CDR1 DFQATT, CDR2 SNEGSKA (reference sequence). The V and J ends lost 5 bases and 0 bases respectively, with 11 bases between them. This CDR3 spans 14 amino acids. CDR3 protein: CSASFRGSNQPQHF. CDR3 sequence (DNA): TGCAGTGCTTCCTTCAGGGGTAGCAATCAGCCCCAGCATTTT.

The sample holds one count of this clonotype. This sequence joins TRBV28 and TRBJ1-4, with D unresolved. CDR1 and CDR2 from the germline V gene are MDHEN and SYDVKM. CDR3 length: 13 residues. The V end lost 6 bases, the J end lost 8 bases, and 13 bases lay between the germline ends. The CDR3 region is CASRRSEQEKLFF. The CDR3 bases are TGTGCCAGCAGGCGTAGTGAGCAGGAAAAACTGTTTTTT.

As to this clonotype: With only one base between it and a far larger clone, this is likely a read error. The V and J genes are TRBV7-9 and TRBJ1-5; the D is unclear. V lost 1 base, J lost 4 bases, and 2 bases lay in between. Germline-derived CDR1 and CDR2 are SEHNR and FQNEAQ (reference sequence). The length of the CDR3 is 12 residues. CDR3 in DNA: TGTGCCAGCAGCTTAGAGAATCAGCCCCAGCATTTT. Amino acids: CASSLENQPQHF. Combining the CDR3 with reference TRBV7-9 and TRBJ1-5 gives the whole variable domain DTGVSQNPRHKITKRGQNVTFRCDPISEHNRLYWYRQTLGQGPEFLTYFQNEAQLEKSRLLSDRFSAERPKGSFSTLEIQRTEQGDSAMYLCASSLENQPQHFGDGTRLSIL.

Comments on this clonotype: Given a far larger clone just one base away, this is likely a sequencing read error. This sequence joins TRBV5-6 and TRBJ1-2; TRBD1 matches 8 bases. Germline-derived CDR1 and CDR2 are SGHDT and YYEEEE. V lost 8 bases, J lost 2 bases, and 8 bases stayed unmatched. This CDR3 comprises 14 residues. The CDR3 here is CASTSTGVNYGYTF. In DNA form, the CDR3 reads TGTGCCAGTACGTCGACAGGGGTGAACTATGGCTACACCTTC.

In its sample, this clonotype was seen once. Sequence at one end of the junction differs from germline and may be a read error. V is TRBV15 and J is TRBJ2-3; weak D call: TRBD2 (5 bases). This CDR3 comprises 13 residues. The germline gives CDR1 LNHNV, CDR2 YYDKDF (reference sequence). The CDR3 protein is CAISSGATDTQYF. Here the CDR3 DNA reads TGTGCCATCAGCAGCGGAGCCACAGATACGCAGTATTTT.

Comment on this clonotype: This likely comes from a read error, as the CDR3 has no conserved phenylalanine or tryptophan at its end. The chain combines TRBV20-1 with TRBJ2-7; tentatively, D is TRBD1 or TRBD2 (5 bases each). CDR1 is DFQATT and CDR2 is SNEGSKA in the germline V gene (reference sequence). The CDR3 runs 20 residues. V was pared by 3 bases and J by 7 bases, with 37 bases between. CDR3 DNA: TGCAGTGCTAGGCCAACCTGGCGGGCGAGTCTGGGGGTAAGGGAGAAAGAGCAGTACCTC. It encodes CSARPTWRASLGVREKEQYL.

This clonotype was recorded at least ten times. The CDR3 DNA reads as TGTGCCAGCAGTGAAATGACAGGGAGTTATGGCTACACCTTC. Its protein product is CASSEMTGSYGYTF. The rearrangement uses TRBV2 and TRBJ1-2; 7 nucleotides line up with TRBD1. CDR3 size: 14 residues. Germline CDR1 is SNHLY and CDR2 is FYNNEI. V was pared by 2 bases and J by 5 bases, with 5 bases of the junction left unmatched.

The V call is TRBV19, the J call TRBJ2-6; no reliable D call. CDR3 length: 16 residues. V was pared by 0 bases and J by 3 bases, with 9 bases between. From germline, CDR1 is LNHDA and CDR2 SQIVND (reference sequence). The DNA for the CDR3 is TGTGCCAGTAGTATAGAGATTTCTGGTGGGGCCAACGTCCTGACTTTC. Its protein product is CASSIEISGGANVLTF.

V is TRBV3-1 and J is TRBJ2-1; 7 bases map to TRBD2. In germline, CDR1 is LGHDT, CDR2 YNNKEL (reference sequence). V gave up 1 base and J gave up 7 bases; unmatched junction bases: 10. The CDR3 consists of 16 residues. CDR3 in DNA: TGTGCCAGCAGCCAAGCGCGAGGCGGGAGCCTGAATGAGCAGTTCTTC. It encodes CASSQARGGSLNEQFF.

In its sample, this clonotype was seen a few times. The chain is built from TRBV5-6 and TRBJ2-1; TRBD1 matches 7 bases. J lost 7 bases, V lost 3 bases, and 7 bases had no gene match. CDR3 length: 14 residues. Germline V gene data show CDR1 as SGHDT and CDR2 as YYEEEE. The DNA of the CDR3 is TGTGCCAGCAGCTCACAGACAGGGATAAATGAGCAGTTCTTC. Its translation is CASSSQTGINEQFF.

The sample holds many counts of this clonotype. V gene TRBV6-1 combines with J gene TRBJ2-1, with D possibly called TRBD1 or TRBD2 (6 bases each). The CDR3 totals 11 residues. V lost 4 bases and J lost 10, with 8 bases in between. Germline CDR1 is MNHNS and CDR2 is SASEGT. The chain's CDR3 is CASSVGGEQFF. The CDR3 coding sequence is TGTGCCAGCAGTGTGGGGGGCGAGCAGTTCTTC.

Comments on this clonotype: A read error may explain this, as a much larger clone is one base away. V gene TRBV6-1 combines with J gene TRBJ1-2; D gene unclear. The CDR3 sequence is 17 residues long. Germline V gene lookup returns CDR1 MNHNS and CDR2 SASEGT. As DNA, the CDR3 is TGTGCCAGCAATGAAGCGCTTCAACGGTTACCCCAATATGGCTACACCTTC. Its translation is CASNEALQRLPQYGYTF.

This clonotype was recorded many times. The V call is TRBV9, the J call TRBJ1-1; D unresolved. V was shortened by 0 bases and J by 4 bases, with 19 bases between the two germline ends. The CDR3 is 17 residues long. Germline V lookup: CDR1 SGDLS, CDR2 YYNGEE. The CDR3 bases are TGTGCCAGCAGCGTAGGGGGAGGAGTCCCCTCCGTCACTGAAGCTTTCTTT. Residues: CASSVGGGVPSVTEAFF.

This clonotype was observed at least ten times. The CDR3 DNA follows: TGTGCCAGCAGGGAGCGGGAGGGGGGGAACACCGGGGAGCTGTTTTTT. Its protein is CASREREGGNTGELFF. The chain couples TRBV2 to TRBJ2-2; 10 nucleotides agree with TRBD2. Germline loops: CDR1 SNHLY, CDR2 FYNNEI. V lost 6 bases to trimming and J lost 1 base; unmatched junction nucleotides: 5. This CDR3 is 16 amino acids long.

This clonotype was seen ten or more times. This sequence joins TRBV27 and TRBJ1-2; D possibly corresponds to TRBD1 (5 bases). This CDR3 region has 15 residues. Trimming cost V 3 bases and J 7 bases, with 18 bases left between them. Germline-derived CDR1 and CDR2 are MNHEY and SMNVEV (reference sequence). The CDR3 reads CASSFGPGQSFGYTF. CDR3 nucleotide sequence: TGTGCCAGCAGTTTTGGTCCAGGGCAAAGCTTTGGCTACACCTTC.

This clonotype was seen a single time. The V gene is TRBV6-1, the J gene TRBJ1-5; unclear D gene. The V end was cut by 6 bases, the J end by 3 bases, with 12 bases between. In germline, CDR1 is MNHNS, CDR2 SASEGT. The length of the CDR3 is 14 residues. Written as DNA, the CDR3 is TGTGCCAGCAGCACAGCTTACCCCAATCAGCCCCAGCATTTT. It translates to CASSTAYPNQPQHF.